The rows below give T cell receptor beta chains drawn from one sample of a study of cytomegalovirus exposure and HLA in healthy donors. Data came from immunoSEQ multiplex PCR; TCRdb stores just in-frame clones and leaves some out. The sample lists around 160,000 clones; 70% to 90% were seen once. Sequencing was done on a sample of PBMCs. The receptors here all came from a man younger than 30 in good health and CMV-seropositive. Both conserved end residues are part of each CDR3. A D gene is named only where the DNA matches it firmly. Not every row has a clone size; where given, it reads once, few, many or a size class.

abundance: .
v_gene: TRBV6-6
j_gene: TRBJ2-7
d_gene: .
CDR3aa: CASSYPPTGPPGEQYF
CDR3nt: TGTGCCAGCAGTTATCCCCCGACAGGCCCACCGGGCGAGCAGTACTTC

abundance: .
v_gene: TRBV14
j_gene: TRBJ2-1
d_gene: .
CDR3aa: CASSHGYEQFF
CDR3nt: TGTGCCAGCAGCCATGGCTATGAGCAGTTCTTC

abundance: .
v_gene: TRBV19
j_gene: TRBJ2-2
d_gene: .
CDR3aa: CASSIRGGVANTGELFF
CDR3nt: TGTGCCAGTAGTATTCGTGGCGGGGTAGCGAACACCGGGGAGCTGTTTTTT

abundance: .
v_gene: TRBV9
j_gene: TRBJ1-2
d_gene: TRBD1
CDR3aa: CASSVALTGASALYGYTF
CDR3nt: TGTGCCAGCAGCGTAGCCCTTACAGGGGCCTCGGCCCTTTATGGCTACACCTTC

abundance: once
v_gene: TRBV6-1
j_gene: TRBJ2-7
d_gene: TRBD1
CDR3aa: CASSGSDRVYSYEQYF
CDR3nt: TGTGCCAGCAGTGGGTCCGACAGGGTTTATTCCTACGAGCAGTACTTC

abundance: .
v_gene: TRBV27
j_gene: TRBJ1-2
d_gene: TRBD1
CDR3aa: CASRGTGGIYGYTF
CDR3nt: TGTGCCAGCAGGGGGACAGGGGGCATCTATGGCTACACCTTC

abundance: .
v_gene: TRBV7-9
j_gene: TRBJ2-5
d_gene: TRBD2
CDR3aa: CASSRTSGGMFQETQYF
CDR3nt: TGTGCCAGCAGCCGGACTAGCGGGGGGATGTTCCAAGAGACCCAGTACTTC

abundance: .
v_gene: TRBV29-1
j_gene: TRBJ2-7
d_gene: TRBD1
CDR3aa: CSVVPHRGSYEQYF
CDR3nt: TGCAGCGTTGTCCCCCACAGGGGTTCCTACGAGCAGTACTTC

abundance: .
v_gene: TRBV30
j_gene: TRBJ2-1
d_gene: .
CDR3aa: CAWSQASYNEQFF
CDR3nt: TGTGCCTGGAGTCAGGCCTCCTACAATGAGCAGTTCTTC

abundance: .
v_gene: TRBV19
j_gene: TRBJ1-6
d_gene: .
CDR3aa: CASSTAPPGNSPLHF
CDR3nt: TGTGCCAGTAGTACAGCCCCCCCAGGGAACTCACCCCTCCACTTT

abundance: once
v_gene: TRBV11-1
j_gene: TRBJ2-2
d_gene: TRBD1
CDR3aa: CASSPFGVGRGHTGELFF
CDR3nt: TGTGCCAGCAGCCCCTTCGGGGTGGGCAGGGGGCACACCGGGGAGCTGTTTTTT

abundance: .
v_gene: TRBV21-1
j_gene: TRBJ1-5
d_gene: .
CDR3aa: CASSKGPGQGAECNQPQHF
CDR3nt: TGTGCCAGCAGCAAAGGGCCCGGACAGGGGGCGGAATGCAATCAGCCCCAGCATTTT

abundance: .
v_gene: TRBV5-5
j_gene: TRBJ2-7
d_gene: .
CDR3aa: CASSLVGGNREQYF
CDR3nt: TGTGCCAGCAGCTTGGTAGGAGGGAATCGCGAGCAGTACTTC

abundance: .
v_gene: TRBV7-8
j_gene: TRBJ2-2
d_gene: TRBD2
CDR3aa: CASRTSGVTGELFF
CDR3nt: TGTGCCAGCAGGACTAGCGGGGTCACCGGGGAGCTGTTTTTT

abundance: once
v_gene: TRBV6-4
j_gene: TRBJ2-1
d_gene: .
CDR3aa: CANQTPFYNEQFF
CDR3nt: TGTGCCAACCAAACTCCTTTCTACAATGAGCAGTTCTTC

abundance: .
v_gene: TRBV7-2
j_gene: TRBJ2-7
d_gene: TRBD2
CDR3aa: CASSRGLAKMGFEQYF
CDR3nt: TGTGCCAGCAGCCGCGGACTAGCGAAAATGGGCTTCGAGCAGTACTTC

abundance: .
v_gene: TRBV5-1
j_gene: TRBJ1-6
d_gene: .
CDR3aa: CASSGGQQYNSPLHF
CDR3nt: TGCGCCAGCAGCGGCGGACAACAGTATAATTCACCCCTCCACTTT

abundance: .
v_gene: TRBV7-9
j_gene: TRBJ1-1
d_gene: .
CDR3aa: CASSLAGGRLGAEAFF
CDR3nt: TGTGCCAGCAGCTTAGCGGGAGGGAGGCTGGGGGCTGAAGCTTTCTTT

abundance: .
v_gene: TRBV7-4
j_gene: TRBJ2-3
d_gene: TRBD2
CDR3aa: CASTLLQTSGGTDTQYF
CDR3nt: TGTGCCAGCACCCTACTACAGACTAGCGGGGGCACAGATACGCAGTATTTT

abundance: .
v_gene: TRBV15
j_gene: TRBJ1-1
d_gene: .
CDR3aa: CATSKGRNTEAFF
CDR3nt: TGTGCCACCTCGAAGGGGCGGAACACTGAAGCTTTCTTT

abundance: .
v_gene: TRBV6-6
j_gene: TRBJ2-2
d_gene: .
CDR3aa: CASSYSSSSGELFF
CDR3nt: TGTGCCAGCAGTTATTCGTCTTCTTCGGGGGAGCTGTTTTTT

abundance: .
v_gene: TRBV19
j_gene: TRBJ2-6
d_gene: TRBD2
CDR3aa: CASSRGTRTSGANVLTF
CDR3nt: TGTGCCAGTAGTCGGGGGACTAGAACCTCTGGGGCCAACGTCCTGACTTTC

abundance: few
v_gene: TRBV19
j_gene: TRBJ1-3
d_gene: TRBD1
CDR3aa: CATQGIGNTIYF
CDR3nt: TGTGCCACACAGGGGATAGGAAACACCATATATTTT

abundance: .
v_gene: TRBV6-5
j_gene: TRBJ2-7
d_gene: TRBD2
CDR3aa: CASSYVAGGLYEQYF
CDR3nt: TGTGCCAGCAGTTACGTGGCGGGGGGACTCTACGAGCAGTACTTC

abundance: .
v_gene: TRBV11-2
j_gene: TRBJ2-2
d_gene: .
CDR3aa: CASSGNAGAGELFF
CDR3nt: TGTGCCAGCAGCGGGAACGCCGGGGCCGGGGAGCTGTTTTTT

abundance: .
v_gene: TRBV30
j_gene: TRBJ1-1
d_gene: .
CDR3aa: CAWSPDIMNTEAFF
CDR3nt: TGTGCCTGGAGTCCGGACATCATGAACACTGAAGCTTTCTTT

abundance: .
v_gene: TRBV19
j_gene: TRBJ1-3
d_gene: .
CDR3aa: CASSGDGRHTIYF
CDR3nt: TGTGCCAGTAGTGGAGACGGCCGGCACACCATATATTTT

abundance: .
v_gene: TRBV4-3
j_gene: TRBJ2-1
d_gene: TRBD2
CDR3aa: CASSQAGGSYNEQFF
CDR3nt: TGCGCCAGCAGCCAAGCGGGGGGCTCCTACAATGAGCAGTTCTTC

abundance: .
v_gene: TRBV2
j_gene: TRBJ1-6
d_gene: .
CDR3aa: CASSRQGYNSPLHF
CDR3nt: TGTGCCAGCAGCCGGCAGGGTTATAATTCACCCCTCCACTTT

abundance: .
v_gene: TRBV9
j_gene: TRBJ2-7
d_gene: .
CDR3aa: CASSPRGRTGSDDEQYF
CDR3nt: TGTGCCAGCAGCCCCAGAGGGAGGACAGGAAGCGACGACGAGCAGTACTTC

abundance: .
v_gene: TRBV5-1
j_gene: TRBJ2-3
d_gene: .
CDR3aa: CASSAFGTLTYGTDTQYF
CDR3nt: TGCGCCAGCAGCGCCTTCGGGACATTAACCTACGGCACAGATACGCAGTATTTT

abundance: few
v_gene: TRBV4-1
j_gene: TRBJ1-1
d_gene: .
CDR3aa: CASSPRESQNTEAFF
CDR3nt: TGCGCCAGCAGCCCACGGGAGTCCCAGAACACTGAAGCTTTCTTT

abundance: once
v_gene: TRBV29-1
j_gene: TRBJ2-7
d_gene: .
CDR3aa: CSVVWAGAYEQYF
CDR3nt: TGCAGCGTTGTCTGGGCGGGCGCATACGAGCAGTACTTC

abundance: .
v_gene: TRBV9
j_gene: TRBJ2-5
d_gene: TRBD2
CDR3aa: CASTQGLAGVETQYF
CDR3nt: TGTGCCAGCACCCAAGGACTAGCGGGGGTGGAGACCCAGTACTTC

abundance: .
v_gene: TRBV18
j_gene: TRBJ1-5
d_gene: .
CDR3aa: CASSPGGNNQPQHF
CDR3nt: TGTGCCAGCTCACCTGGAGGGAACAATCAGCCCCAGCATTTT

abundance: .
v_gene: TRBV4-1
j_gene: TRBJ2-1
d_gene: .
CDR3aa: CASSPAQGGKGQFF
CDR3nt: TGCGCCAGCAGCCCCGCCCAGGGCGGTAAGGGGCAGTTCTTC

abundance: .
v_gene: TRBV10-3
j_gene: TRBJ1-2
d_gene: .
CDR3aa: CATGGDLYGYTF
CDR3nt: TGTGCCACTGGGGGGGATCTCTATGGCTACACCTTC

abundance: .
v_gene: TRBV6-6
j_gene: TRBJ1-1
d_gene: .
CDR3aa: CATRTGGGAGNTEAFF
CDR3nt: TGTGCCACCCGGACGGGTGGGGGGGCAGGGAACACTGAAGCTTTCTTT

abundance: .
v_gene: TRBV16
j_gene: TRBJ1-2
d_gene: .
CDR3aa: CASSHEQANNYGYTF
CDR3nt: TGTGCCAGCAGCCACGAGCAGGCGAACAACTATGGCTACACCTTC

abundance: .
v_gene: TRBV18
j_gene: TRBJ1-2
d_gene: TRBD1
CDR3aa: CASSPPGTGGGYTF
CDR3nt: TGTGCCAGCTCACCACCCGGGACAGGGGGTGGCTACACCTTC

abundance: .
v_gene: TRBV29-1
j_gene: TRBJ2-5
d_gene: TRBD2
CDR3aa: CSVVEGMREQYF
CDR3nt: TGCAGCGTTGTTGAGGGGATGCGGGAGCAGTACTTC

abundance: once
v_gene: TRBV4-3
j_gene: TRBJ2-7
d_gene: TRBD1
CDR3aa: CASSQGRQGSAYEQYF
CDR3nt: TGCGCCAGCAGCCAAGGACGACAGGGATCGGCCTACGAGCAGTACTTC

abundance: .
v_gene: TRBV27
j_gene: TRBJ1-4
d_gene: .
CDR3aa: CASRTMGAATNEKLFF
CDR3nt: TGTGCCAGCAGGACGATGGGGGCGGCAACTAATGAAAAACTGTTTTTT

abundance: .
v_gene: TRBV2
j_gene: TRBJ1-5
d_gene: .
CDR3aa: CASSEALPGGTQPQHF
CDR3nt: TGTGCCAGCAGTGAAGCCTTACCGGGGGGCACTCAGCCCCAGCATTTT

abundance: .
v_gene: TRBV18
j_gene: TRBJ1-1
d_gene: .
CDR3aa: CASSPGQGTEAFF
CDR3nt: TGTGCCAGCTCACCCGGGCAGGGCACTGAAGCTTTCTTT

abundance: .
v_gene: TRBV7-6
j_gene: TRBJ1-1
d_gene: .
CDR3aa: CASSPRVGSTEAFF
CDR3nt: TGTGCCAGCAGCCCACGGGTTGGGAGCACTGAAGCTTTCTTT

abundance: .
v_gene: TRBV7-9
j_gene: TRBJ2-5
d_gene: TRBD2
CDR3aa: CASSTGLFGEETQYF
CDR3nt: TGTGCCAGCAGCACGGGACTATTTGGGGAAGAGACCCAGTACTTC

abundance: .
v_gene: TRBV7-2
j_gene: TRBJ2-1
d_gene: .
CDR3aa: CASSLGGVGAGEQFF
CDR3nt: TGTGCCAGCAGCTTAGGTGGAGTGGGGGCGGGTGAGCAGTTCTTC

abundance: .
v_gene: TRBV4-3
j_gene: TRBJ2-7
d_gene: TRBD1
CDR3aa: CASSQESRDRGGEQYF
CDR3nt: TGCGCCAGCAGCCAAGAATCTCGGGACAGGGGTGGCGAGCAGTACTTC

abundance: once
v_gene: TRBV7-8
j_gene: TRBJ2-7
d_gene: .
CDR3aa: CASSKYGSSSYEQYF
CDR3nt: TGTGCCAGCAGCAAGTACGGGAGTAGCTCCTACGAGCAGTACTTC

abundance: .
v_gene: TRBV6-5
j_gene: TRBJ2-7
d_gene: TRBD1
CDR3aa: CASRGRDRAYEQYF
CDR3nt: TGTGCCAGCCGGGGGCGGGACAGGGCCTACGAGCAGTACTTC

abundance: .
v_gene: TRBV2
j_gene: TRBJ2-5
d_gene: TRBD1
CDR3aa: CASSARQGQETQYF
CDR3nt: TGTGCCAGCAGTGCAAGACAGGGACAAGAGACCCAGTACTTC